A selection of T cell receptor beta chains follows, all from one sample in a study of neoadjuvant anti-PD-1 for oral cavity cancer. Sequenced by immunoSEQ multiplex PCR; TCRdb stores in-frame clones only, minus some. The sample has 15,000 to 20,000 clones, 60% to 80% seen once. Sequenced here: PBMCs, sampled before nivolumab (anti-PD-1) treatment. The origin of the receptors is a person aged 35-79 years with oral cavity squamous cell carcinoma. The CDR3 runs from the conserved cysteine through the conserved F or W. The order of the fields is clone size, J gene, D gene, V gene, CDR3 DNA, CDR3 protein. The D gene is left open where the match is weak. Clone size is stated in some rows and not others, as once, few, many or a class when expanded.

. TRBJ1-4 . TRBV30 TGTGCCTGGAGTGTGAGCACGGGGGAAAAACTGTTTTTT CAWSVSTGEKLFF
few TRBJ1-2 TRBD1 TRBV19 TGTGCCAGTAGTCCGAAAACCACAGGGGGCAATGGCTACACCTTC CASSPKTTGGNGYTF
. TRBJ2-1 . TRBV5-6 TGTGCCAGCAACCAACCGGGGGGCTGGGGGCGCAACAATGAGCAGTTCTTC CASNQPGGWGRNNEQFF
. TRBJ2-3 TRBD2 TRBV30 TGTGCCTGTCAACTAGCGGGAGGGCGGTATACGCAGTATTTT CACQLAGGRYTQYF
. TRBJ2-6 . TRBV7-9 TGTGCCAGCAGCTTAGGGACGGGCTCTGGGGCCAACGTCCTGACTTTC CASSLGTGSGANVLTF
once TRBJ2-3 . TRBV5-1 TGCGCCAGCAGCTCCGATCCTTCCTGGGGCACAGATACGCAGTATTTT CASSSDPSWGTDTQYF
. TRBJ1-3 TRBD1 TRBV6-1 TGTGCCAGCAGTGATTCCGGGACAGGGCAAAACACCATATATTTT CASSDSGTGQNTIYF
once TRBJ1-5 . TRBV5-6 TGTGCCAGCAGTCAAGGGGGGTTACAGGGTCTGAGCAATCAGCCCCAGCATTTT CASSQGGLQGLSNQPQHF
. TRBJ1-3 . TRBV30 TGTGCCTGGAGTGTAACCGGAAGCTCTGGAAACACCATATATTTT CAWSVTGSSGNTIYF
. TRBJ1-1 . TRBV10-2 TGCGCCAGCAGTGGTATCCAGAAAAACACTGAAGCTTTCTTT CASSGIQKNTEAFF
. TRBJ1-1 . TRBV5-6 TGTGCCAGCAGCTTGGATCGGAACACTGAAGCTTTCTTT CASSLDRNTEAFF
. TRBJ2-3 TRBD2 TRBV7-9 TGTGCCAGCAGTTCTCTAGCGGGTCCACAAGATACGCAGTATTTT CASSSLAGPQDTQYF
. TRBJ1-1 TRBD1 TRBV6-5 TGTGCCAGCAACAAACCGGGACAGGGGGTAGAAGCTTTCTTT CASNKPGQGVEAFF
. TRBJ1-1 . TRBV27 TGTGCCAGCAGCTATAAAACGAACACTGAAGCTTTCTTT CASSYKTNTEAFF
. TRBJ2-7 . TRBV9 TGTGCCAGCAGCGGTGGACCCTTCTTCCCCTACGAGCAGTACTTC CASSGGPFFPYEQYF
. TRBJ2-5 TRBD2 TRBV10-3 TGTGCCATCAGTGAGTCCCCGGGGGGGGGAGAGACCCAGTACTTC CAISESPGGGETQYF
. TRBJ2-7 . TRBV2 TGTGCCAGCAGCAACTCCGGGAGCTCCTACGAGCAGTACTTC CASSNSGSSYEQYF
. TRBJ2-3 . TRBV5-1 TGCGCCAGCAGCTTGGGACCGGGCGTGGATACGCAGTATTTT CASSLGPGVDTQYF
few TRBJ2-1 . TRBV6-1 TGTGCCAGCAGTGAAGATCGGGGGTGGGGGGAGCAGTTCTTC CASSEDRGWGEQFF
. TRBJ1-3 . TRBV14 TGTGCCAGCAGCCGTTCGTTGCCCGCGAGGTCTGGAAACACCATATATTTT CASSRSLPARSGNTIYF
. TRBJ2-1 . TRBV30 TGTGCCTGGAGAGGAGCCCTGAGTTACAATGAGCAGTTCTTC CAWRGALSYNEQFF
. TRBJ2-3 TRBD2 TRBV6-6 TGTGCCAGTAGTTACGGCGGGGGAGGGGCAGCGGATACGCAGTATTTT CASSYGGGGAADTQYF
. TRBJ2-1 . TRBV30 TGTGCCTGGAGTGTAGGGTGGGACCAGGGTAACAATGAGCAGTTCTTC CAWSVGWDQGNNEQFF
. TRBJ2-5 TRBD2 TRBV6-1 TGTGCCAGCAGTAGAGCGGGGGTCGGTGAGACCCAGTACTTC CASSRAGVGETQYF
. TRBJ2-1 TRBD2 TRBV7-3 TGTGCCAGCAGCCCGACTAGCGGGAGCTACAATGAGCAGTTCTTC CASSPTSGSYNEQFF
. TRBJ1-2 TRBD1 TRBV7-9 TGTGCCAGCAGCCAGGGACAGCCTCCCGAGGGCTACACCTTC CASSQGQPPEGYTF
few TRBJ2-2 . TRBV19 TGTGCCAGTAGTTCAGGGAGGACGAGGGACACCGGGGAGCTGTTTTTT CASSSGRTRDTGELFF
. TRBJ1-1 TRBD1 TRBV6-1 TGTGCCAGCAGGACACAGGGGCAGAACACTGAAGCTTTCTTT CASRTQGQNTEAFF
. TRBJ1-2 . TRBV21-1 TGTGCCAGCATCTCCGGGACAGGGTTACCCACTAGCTATGGCTACACCTTC CASISGTGLPTSYGYTF
. TRBJ2-7 . TRBV5-6 TGTGCCAGCAGCCACGCTAGGGGGGCCTACGAGCAGTACTTC CASSHARGAYEQYF
. TRBJ2-1 TRBD2 TRBV5-4 TGTGCCAGCAGCGAATGGACTAGCGGGAGGTCTCGGGAGCAGTTCTTC CASSEWTSGRSREQFF
. TRBJ2-7 TRBD2 TRBV2 TGTGCCAGCAGTGACTCCCTAGCGGCTTGGGGCGAGCAGTACTTC CASSDSLAAWGEQYF
. TRBJ2-7 TRBD2 TRBV7-3 TGTGCCAGCAGCCCAGCGGGAGGTAACTACGAGCAGTACTTC CASSPAGGNYEQYF
. TRBJ2-2 . TRBV10-3 TGTGCCATCAGTGTAGGCAGGGTCGACACCGGGGAGCTGTTTTTT CAISVGRVDTGELFF
. TRBJ2-3 TRBD1 TRBV7-7 TGTGCTAGCAGCCAGGGGGCAGGAGGCACAGATACGCAGTATTTT CASSQGAGGTDTQYF
few TRBJ1-5 . TRBV6-5 TGTGCCAGCAGCGCTTATAGCAATCAGCCCCAGCATTTT CASSAYSNQPQHF
few TRBJ2-5 . TRBV27 TGTGCCAGCAGTTTAGGGACGGACCATACCCAGTACTTC CASSLGTDHTQYF
. TRBJ2-1 . TRBV9 TGTGCCAGCAGCGTAGCCAGCGCCTGGGAGCAGTTCTTC CASSVASAWEQFF
. TRBJ2-7 . TRBV6-5 TGTGCCAGCAGTTACTCGGGGAGCTTCTCCTACGAGCAGTACTTC CASSYSGSFSYEQYF
. TRBJ2-3 TRBD2 TRBV27 TGTGCCAGCAGTTCACGACAGGGGACTAGCGGGAGAGGGGAGTATTTT CASSSRQGTSGRGEYF
. TRBJ1-1 . TRBV6-5 TGTGCCAGCAGTGCCTGGAGCACTGAAGCTTTCTTT CASSAWSTEAFF